This entry lists 14 T cell receptor beta chains sequenced from one sample in a study of CD8+ T cells in alopecia areata. In each case, RNA was isolated and then reverse transcribed into cDNA as the sequencing template. Profiling relied on immunoSEQ multiplex PCR, and the TCRdb table lists in-frame clones only, not all of them. This table holds under 150,000 clones, 62% found once. Sequenced: CD8+ T cells sorted from blood. Receptors originate from a human donor in good health.

V usage is TRBV29-1 and J usage is TRBJ2-2; tentative D call: TRBD1 (5 bases). Germline V CDR1 and CDR2: SQVTM, ANQGSEA. The CDR3 consists of 15 residues. V lost 6 bases and J lost 4, with 18 bases in between. The CDR3 DNA follows: TGCAGCGTCCTCTACTCAGGGAAGGGCACCGGGGAGCTGTTTTTT. Translation gives CSVLYSGKGTGELFF.

There are a few counts of this clone. The gene calls are TRBV30 and TRBJ1-1, with D possibly being TRBD1 (5 bases). V was trimmed by 5 bases and J by 4 bases, leaving 11 bases between them. Germline V lookup: CDR1 GTSNPN, CDR2 SVGIG (reference sequence). This CDR3 contains 12 residues. The CDR3 DNA reads as TGTGCCTGGGCGGCAGGGAGCACTGAAGCTTTCTTT. Translating gives CAWAAGSTEAFF.

This clone occurred a few times. The CDR3 DNA is TGTGCCAGCAGCCGTAGCGCGTACGAGCAGTACTTC. It yields the protein CASSRSAYEQYF. J is TRBJ2-7 and V is TRBV28, with D possibly being TRBD2 (5 bases). Germline CDR1 is MDHEN and CDR2 is SYDVKM. V lost 6 bases and J 4 bases, leaving 10 bases between the germline ends. The CDR3 is 12 residues long.

This clone was seen a handful of times. Other nucleotide sequences from this sample produce the same CDR3. The chain joins TRBV29-1 to TRBJ1-2, with D perhaps TRBD1 (5 bases). V was trimmed by 1 base and J by 8 bases, leaving 8 bases between them. This CDR3 is 11 amino acids long. Germline CDR1 and CDR2: SQVTM and ANQGSEA. The CDR3 coding sequence is TGCAGCGTTGAAGGAAGGGGCGGCTACACCTTC. Translated, it gives CSVEGRGGYTF.

This clone was observed a handful of times. This sequence joins TRBV30 and TRBJ2-2, with D possibly being TRBD2 (6 bases). V lost 8 bases to trimming and J lost 5 bases, with 18 bases between them. The CDR3 totals 14 residues. Germline CDR1 reads GTSNPN; CDR2 reads SVGIG (reference sequence). CDR3: CAAYGLRVTGELFF. Here the CDR3 DNA reads TGTGCCGCATACGGACTACGCGTTACCGGGGAGCTGTTTTTT.

The V and J genes are TRBV29-1 and TRBJ1-1; the D gene is possibly TRBD1 (5 bases). V lost 0 bases and J lost 10, with 9 bases in between. This CDR3 spans 11 amino acids. CDR1 is SQVTM and CDR2 is ANQGSEA in the germline V gene. CDR3 protein: CSVEDRQGAFF. In nucleotides, the CDR3 is TGCAGCGTTGAAGATCGGCAGGGAGCTTTCTTT. The variable domain in full, with the rest retrieved from reference TRBV29-1 and TRBJ1-1, is SAVISQKPSRDICQRGTSLTIQCQVDSQVTMMFWYRQQPGQSLTLIATANQGSEATYESGFVIDKFPISRPNLTFSTLTVSNMSPEDSSIYLCSVEDRQGAFFGQGTRLTVV.

This chain uses TRBV9 with TRBJ2-7; 8 bases match TRBD1. The CDR3 is 14 amino acids. Per the germline V gene, CDR1 is SGDLS and CDR2 is YYNGEE. Unmatched junction bases numbered 7, after V lost 4 bases and J lost 4 bases. Here the CDR3 reads CASSPRRTGYEQYF. DNA of the CDR3: TGTGCCAGCAGCCCTCGGAGGACAGGGTACGAGCAGTACTTC.

This clone turned up a few times. The chain recombines TRBV29-1 with TRBJ2-3; the D call may be TRBD1 or TRBD2 (5 bases each). The CDR3 consists of 13 residues. V lost 4 bases, J lost 0 bases, and 8 bases lay in between. The germline V gene encodes CDR1 SQVTM and CDR2 ANQGSEA. CDR3 residues: CSVARDSTDTQYF. CDR3 sequence (DNA): TGCAGCGTTGCCCGGGACAGCACAGATACGCAGTATTTT.

The chain combines TRBV19 with TRBJ1-5; maybe TRBD1 (6 bases). V was cut by 8 bases and J by 1 base, with 15 bases left in between. The germline CDR1 and CDR2 sequences are LNHDA and SQIVND (reference sequence). The CDR3 spans 15 residues. The CDR3 reads CASALDSSSNQPQHF. DNA for the CDR3: TGTGCCAGTGCCCTGGACAGTTCGAGCAATCAGCCCCAGCATTTT.

This clone was seen a few times. The chain recombines TRBV12-5 with TRBJ2-2; either TRBD1 or TRBD2 may fit D (5 bases each). This CDR3 region has 16 residues. V was pared by 1 base and J by 0 bases, with 9 bases between. Germline CDR1 LGHNT, CDR2 FRNRAP. Here the CDR3 reads CASGLAGTANTGELFF. In nucleotides, the CDR3 is TGTGCTAGTGGTTTGGCCGGGACGGCGAACACCGGGGAGCTGTTTTTT.

The chain recombines TRBV13 with TRBJ1-1, with a possible D match to TRBD1 (5 bases). This CDR3 has 15 residues. Per germline, CDR1 PRHDT and CDR2 FYEKMQ (reference sequence). V lost 3 bases, J lost 2 bases, and 13 bases lay in between. CDR3 loop: CASSLRSGANTEAFF. Written as DNA, the CDR3 is TGTGCCAGCAGCTTGAGGTCCGGGGCTAACACTGAAGCTTTCTTT.

This clone has a handful of counts. V usage is TRBV6-4 and J usage is TRBJ1-6, with 10 bases fitting TRBD1. The CDR3 spans 15 residues. V gave up 2 bases and J gave up 7 bases; unmatched junction bases: 2. CDR1 and CDR2 from the germline V gene are MRHNA and SNTAGT. CDR3 coding DNA: TGTGCCAGCAGTGACGGGGGACAGGGGAATTCACCCCTCCACTTT. Protein product: CASSDGGQGNSPLHF.

Here the CDR3 reads CASSGTSENIQYF. CDR3 DNA: TGTGCCAGCAGTGGGACTAGCGAAAACATTCAGTACTTC. The chain recombines TRBV2 with TRBJ2-4; 9 bases map to TRBD2. The CDR3 totals 13 residues. The J segment lost 5 bases and the V segment lost 4 bases, leaving 0 bases of the junction unmatched. CDR1 is SNHLY and CDR2 is FYNNEI in the germline V gene.

The rearrangement links TRBV13 to TRBJ2-7; TRBD2 agrees at 7 bases. In germline, CDR1 is PRHDT, CDR2 FYEKMQ (reference sequence). The CDR3 is made up of 16 amino acids. V lost 5 bases, J lost 3 bases, and 13 bases stayed unmatched. Written as DNA, the CDR3 is TGTGCCAGCAGCCTGGTCAACCTCGGGGGGAACTACGAGCAGTACTTC. This encodes CASSLVNLGGNYEQYF.